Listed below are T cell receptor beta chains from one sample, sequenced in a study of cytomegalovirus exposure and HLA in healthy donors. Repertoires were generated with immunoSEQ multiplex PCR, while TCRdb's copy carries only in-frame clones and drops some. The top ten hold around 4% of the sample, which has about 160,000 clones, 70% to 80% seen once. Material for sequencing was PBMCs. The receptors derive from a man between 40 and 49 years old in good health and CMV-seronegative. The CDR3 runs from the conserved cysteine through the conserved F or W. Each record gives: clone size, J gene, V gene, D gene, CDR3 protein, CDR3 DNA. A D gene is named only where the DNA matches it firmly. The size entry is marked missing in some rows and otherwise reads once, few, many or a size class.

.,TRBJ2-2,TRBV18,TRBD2,CASSPLSGGTGELFF,TGTGCCAGCTCACCGTTAAGCGGGGGGACCGGGGAGCTGTTTTTT
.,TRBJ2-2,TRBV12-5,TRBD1,CASGLDSWDRVSGVRAGELFF,TGTGCTAGTGGTTTGGATAGTTGGGACAGGGTATCGGGGGTTCGAGCCGGGGAGCTGTTTTTT
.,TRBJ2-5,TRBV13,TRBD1,CASSIYRGQETQYF,TGTGCCAGCAGCATTTACAGGGGTCAAGAGACCCAGTACTTC
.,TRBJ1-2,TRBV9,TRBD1,CASSFGGTGGGGYTF,TGTGCCAGCAGCTTCGGGGGGACAGGGGGCGGTGGCTACACCTTC
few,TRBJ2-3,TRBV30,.,CAWSGTPDTQYF,TGTGCCTGGAGTGGGACTCCAGATACGCAGTATTTT
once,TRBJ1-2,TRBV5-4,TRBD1,CASSPGQGVGYTF,TGTGCCAGCAGCCCAGGACAGGGAGTGGGCTACACCTTC
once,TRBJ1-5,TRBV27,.,CASRRGGEDQPQHF,TGTGCCAGCAGAAGGGGGGGGGAGGATCAGCCCCAGCATTTT
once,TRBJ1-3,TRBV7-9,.,CASSQIRGSGNTIYF,TGTGCCAGCAGCCAAATCAGAGGCTCTGGAAACACCATATATTTT
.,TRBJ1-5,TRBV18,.,CASSPPREGQPQHF,TGTGCCAGCTCACCACCGAGGGAGGGTCAGCCCCAGCATTTT
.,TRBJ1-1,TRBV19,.,CASSIVAVRNTEAFF,TGTGCCAGTAGTATAGTAGCAGTGAGGAACACTGAAGCTTTCTTT
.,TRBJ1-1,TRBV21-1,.,CASSKALRQGRSEAFF,TGTGCCAGCAGCAAAGCGCTAAGGCAGGGAAGGTCTGAAGCTTTCTTT
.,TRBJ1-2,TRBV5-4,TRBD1,CASSPIQGADTF,TGTGCCAGCAGCCCGATACAGGGGGCGGACACCTTC
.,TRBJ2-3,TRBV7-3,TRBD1,CASSLASGGRTDTQYF,TGTGCCAGCAGCTTAGCGTCAGGGGGCAGGACAGATACGCAGTATTTT
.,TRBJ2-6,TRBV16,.,CASSLLGLNSGANVLTF,TGTGCCAGCAGCCTCCTAGGACTGAACTCTGGGGCCAACGTCCTGACTTTC
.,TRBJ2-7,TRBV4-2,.,CASSQDGASDYEQYF,TGTGCCAGCAGCCAAGATGGGGCTAGCGATTACGAGCAGTACTTC
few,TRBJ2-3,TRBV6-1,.,CASSGGGGTDTQYF,TGTGCCAGCAGTGGAGGCGGGGGCACAGATACGCAGTATTTT
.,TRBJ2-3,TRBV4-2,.,CASSQDPGAPDTQYF,TGTGCCAGCAGCCAAGATCCAGGGGCCCCAGATACGCAGTATTTT
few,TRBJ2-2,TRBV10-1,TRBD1,CASSEKVGTATGELFF,TGCGCCAGCAGTGAGAAAGTTGGGACAGCCACCGGGGAGCTGTTTTTT
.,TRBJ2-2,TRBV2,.,CASMGRNTGELFF,TGTGCCAGCATGGGGAGGAACACCGGGGAGCTGTTTTTT
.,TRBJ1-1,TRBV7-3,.,CASSLSGYTEAFF,TGTGCCAGCAGCTTATCAGGGTACACTGAAGCTTTCTTT
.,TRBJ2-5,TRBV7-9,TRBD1,CASSLDRGGETQYF,TGTGCCAGCAGCTTGGACAGGGGGGGCGAGACCCAGTACTTC
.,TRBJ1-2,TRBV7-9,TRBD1,CASSSGGAGGYTF,TGTGCCAGCAGCTCAGGGGGCGCGGGTGGCTACACCTTC
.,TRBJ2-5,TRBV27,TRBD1,CASSLRDSKETQYF,TGTGCCAGCAGTTTAAGGGACAGCAAAGAGACCCAGTACTTC
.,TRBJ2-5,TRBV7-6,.,CASSLSTTGSWGETQYF,TGTGCCAGCAGCTTAAGTACCACAGGGTCCTGGGGAGAGACCCAGTACTTC
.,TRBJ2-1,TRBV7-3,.,CASSVAESSYNEQFF,TGTGCCAGCAGCGTAGCGGAGAGCTCCTACAATGAGCAGTTCTTC